Listed here are 10 T cell receptor beta chains from one sample, sequenced in a study of T cells after yellow fever vaccination (dated by TCRdb to about 2019). Library generation was performed with 5' RACE. These reads were obtained on an Illumina HiSeq 2500. In TCRdb, the public reads were trimmed at Q25 with fastp and aligned with MiXCR, with productive beta chains retained. Rows with one shared CDR3 protein collapse into an entry with the most common genes and DNA. The sample profile shows some 29,000 distinct CDR3 sequences; about 5% of them were found once. Roughly two fifths of the sample belongs to the ten largest clones. Taken with the paper, the label for treatment or condition translates to: live attenuated yellow fever vaccine strain. The sequencing used CD8+ T cells sorted from PBMCs, collected 10 days after the yellow fever booster vaccination. The origin of the receptors is a young man who received the YFV17D yellow fever vaccine.

This clonotype occurred many times. This chain uses TRBV5-1 with TRBJ2-2; D not resolved. The CDR3 has 11 residues. The germline V and J ends were trimmed by 2 bases and 7 bases, with 3 bases remaining between them. The germline V gene encodes CDR1 SGHRS and CDR2 YFSETQ. This CDR3 reads CASSFGGELFF. In DNA, the CDR3 is TGCGCCAGCAGCTTTGGCGGGGAGCTGTTTTTT.

This clonotype was observed at least ten times. The chain combines TRBV6-5 with TRBJ2-7; 7 bases are a match to TRBD1. V lost 2 bases, J lost 2 bases, and 6 bases stayed unmatched. From germline, CDR1 is MNHEY and CDR2 SVGAGI. This CDR3 contains 15 residues. CDR3 loop: CASSYVWDSPYEQYF. The CDR3 coding sequence is TGTGCCAGCAGTTACGTGTGGGACAGCCCCTACGAGCAGTACTTC.

By share of the sample, this clonotype is medium-sized. V usage is TRBV20-1 and J usage is TRBJ2-1, with 9 bases identical to TRBD1. This CDR3 is 15 amino acids long. Per germline, CDR1 DFQATT and CDR2 SNEGSKA (reference sequence). The J segment lost 4 bases and the V segment lost 0 bases, leaving 4 bases of the junction unmatched. CDR3 bases: TGCAGTGCTAGAGACCCCGGGACAGGGTACAATGAGCAGTTCTTC. Encoded protein: CSARDPGTGYNEQFF.

This clonotype was observed many times. The rearrangement joins TRBV28 to TRBJ2-5; D call uncertain. The CDR3 spans 14 residues. The V end was cut by 5 bases, the J end by 4 bases, with 14 bases between. Germline assignment: CDR1 MDHEN and CDR2 SYDVKM. For the CDR3, the DNA is TGTGCCAGCAGTCCTCCCCGGGCGGTAGAGACCCAGTACTTC. Residues: CASSPPRAVETQYF.

Note on this clonotype: At one end the junction does not follow the germline gene, possibly because of a read error. V usage is TRBV7-9 and J usage is TRBJ2-1; 11 bases are a match to TRBD2. Germline assignment: CDR1 SEHNR and CDR2 FQNEAQ (reference sequence). CDR3 length: 14 amino acids. CDR3 residues: CASSFLAGGGEHFF. The CDR3 coding sequence is TGTGCCAGCAGCTTTCTAGCGGGAGGTGGCGAGCACTTCTTC.

As to this clonotype: It may be a read error: a sequence one base away is much more abundant. The chain recombines TRBV4-2 with TRBJ1-1; 7 bases align to TRBD1. Germline V lookup: CDR1 LGHNA, CDR2 YNFKEQ. There are 15 residues in the CDR3. The J segment lost 5 bases and the V segment lost 3 bases, leaving 9 bases of the junction unmatched. The CDR3 is CASSQGQTTKTEAFF. The CDR3 bases are TGTGCCAGCAGCCAGGGACAGACAACGAAGACTGAAGCTTTCTTT.

This clonotype was counted at least ten times. The CDR3 nucleotides are TGTGCCAGCACCACCGTGCCGTACAATGAGCAGTTCTTC. This encodes CASTTVPYNEQFF. The chain combines TRBV27 with TRBJ2-1, with no clear D. The CDR3 has 13 residues. V lost 7 bases, J lost 4 bases, and 11 bases lay in between. CDR1 MNHEY and CDR2 SMNVEV come from the germline V gene (reference sequence).

This clonotype was recorded at least ten times. The chain joins TRBV7-9 to TRBJ1-2; D gene uncertain. The length of the CDR3 is 12 residues. Germline CDR1 reads SEHNR; CDR2 reads FQNEAQ (reference sequence). V dropped 5 bases and J dropped 8 bases, with 12 bases sitting between them. The CDR3 loop reads CASSPPRGGYTF. The CDR3 coding sequence is TGTGCCAGCAGCCCTCCCAGAGGGGGCTACACCTTC. Variable domain in full (rest from reference TRBV7-9 and TRBJ1-2): DTGVSQNPRHKITKRGQNVTFRCDPISEHNRLYWYRQTLGQGPEFLTYFQNEAQLEKSRLLSDRFSAERPKGSFSTLEIQRTEQGDSAMYLCASSPPRGGYTFGSGTRLTVV.

In its sample, this clonotype was seen many times. The V gene is TRBV12-3 or TRBV12-4, the J gene TRBJ2-2, with TRBD2 as a possible D gene (5 bases). This CDR3 spans 13 amino acids. The CDR3 coding sequence is TGTGTTTCGGAGGCGGTTAACACCGGGGAGCTGTTTTTT. It is translated as CVSEAVNTGELFF.

At least ten counts were recorded for this clonotype. The chain employs TRBV4-3 and TRBJ2-7; D may correspond to TRBD1 or TRBD2 (6 bases each). Germline CDR1 reads LGHNA; CDR2 reads YSLEER. V was cut by 1 base and J by 4 bases, with 11 bases left in between. CDR3 length: 14 residues. This CDR3 is CASSQAQGGYEQYF. The CDR3 DNA reads as TGCGCCAGCAGCCAAGCACAGGGAGGATACGAGCAGTACTTC.